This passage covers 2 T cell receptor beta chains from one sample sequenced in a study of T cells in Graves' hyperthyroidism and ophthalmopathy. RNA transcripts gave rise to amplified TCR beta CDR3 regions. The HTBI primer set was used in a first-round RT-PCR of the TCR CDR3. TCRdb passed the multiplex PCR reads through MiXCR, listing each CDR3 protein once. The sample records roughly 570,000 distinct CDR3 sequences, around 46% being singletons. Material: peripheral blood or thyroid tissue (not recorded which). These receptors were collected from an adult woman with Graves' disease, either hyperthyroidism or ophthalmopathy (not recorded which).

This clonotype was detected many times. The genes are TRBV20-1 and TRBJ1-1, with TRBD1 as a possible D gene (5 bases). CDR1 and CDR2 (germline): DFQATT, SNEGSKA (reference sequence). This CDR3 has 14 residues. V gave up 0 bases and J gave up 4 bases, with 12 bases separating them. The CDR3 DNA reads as TGCAGTGCTAGAGATTGGGGGGGATTCACTGAAGCTTTCTTT. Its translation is CSARDWGGFTEAFF.

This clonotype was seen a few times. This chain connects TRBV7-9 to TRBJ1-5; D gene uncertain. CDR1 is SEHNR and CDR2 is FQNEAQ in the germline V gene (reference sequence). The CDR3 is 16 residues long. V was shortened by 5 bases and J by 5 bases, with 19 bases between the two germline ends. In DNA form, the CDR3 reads TGTGCCAGCAGCCAGCCCGGGAGAAACCTGCATCAGCCCCAGCATTTT. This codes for CASSQPGRNLHQPQHF.